This T cell receptor (beta chain) was captured in a study of T cell changes during pregnancy in multiple sclerosis. Trimming left V 6 bases short and J 0 bases short, with 9 bases between. From germline, CDR1 is MNHEY and CDR2 SMNVEV (reference sequence). CDR3 length: 13 amino acids. Clones were read by immunoSEQ multiplex PCR, and TCRdb kept only the in-frame ones, dropping some. The sample contains 85,000 to 110,000 clones, roughly 92% of which appear only once. The chain is built from TRBV27 and TRBJ2-7; the D is unclear. The sequencing here drew on peripheral blood, taken after pregnancy. The TCR sequence derives from a female donor with multiple sclerosis, enrolled in a pregnancy study. CDR3 in amino acids: CASRPRVSYEQYF. The CDR3 DNA reads TGTGCCAGCAGACCAAGAGTCTCCTACGAGCAGTACTTC.